One and the same sample provided the 21 T cell receptor beta chains below, sequenced in a study of blood T cell repertoires in COVID-19. Data came from immunoSEQ multiplex PCR; TCRdb stores just in-frame clones and leaves some out. The data contain 280,000 or so clones, nearly 90% of them singletons. The sequenced sample consisted of PBMCs or T cells enriched from blood (not recorded which). These receptors were collected from a woman aged 18-30 years with acute COVID-19.

The chain recombines TRBV27 with TRBJ1-6; maybe TRBD1 (6 bases). The V gene lost 7 bases and the J gene lost 4 bases, with 11 bases spanning the gap. Germline CDR1 is MNHEY and CDR2 is SMNVEV (reference sequence). The length of the CDR3 is 14 residues. This CDR3 reads CASTGGAYNSPLHF. The CDR3, as DNA: TGTGCCAGCACGGGGGGGGCATATAATTCACCCCTCCACTTT.

The rearrangement links TRBV6-5 to TRBJ1-2; no clear D gene. CDR1 MNHEY and CDR2 SVGAGI come from the germline V gene. The CDR3 loop spans 15 amino acids. V was pared by 2 bases and J by 0 bases, with 10 bases between. The CDR3 here is CASSYLGSPNYGYTF. As DNA, the CDR3 is TGTGCCAGCAGTTACCTGGGCAGCCCTAACTATGGCTACACCTTC.

This clone was seen a single time. V is TRBV27 and J is TRBJ2-6; 9 bases are a match to TRBD1. The CDR3 spans 18 residues. Germline V gene sequence: CDR1 MNHEY, CDR2 SMNVEV (reference sequence). Unmatched junction bases numbered 8, after V lost 4 bases and J lost 1 base. CDR3 sequence reads: CASSSQTGGESGANVLTF. CDR3 nucleotide sequence: TGTGCCAGCAGTTCCCAGACAGGGGGGGAGTCTGGGGCCAACGTCCTGACTTTC. The whole variable domain, filled in from reference TRBV27 and TRBJ2-6, reads EAQVTQNPRYLITVTGKKLTVTCSQNMNHEYMSWYRQDPGLGLRQIYYSMNVEVTDKGDVPEGYKVSRKEKRNFPLILESPSPNQTSLYFCASSSQTGGESGANVLTFGAGSRLTVL.

This chain joins TRBV28 and TRBJ2-1; 12 bases agree with TRBD2. Per the germline V gene, CDR1 is MDHEN and CDR2 is SYDVKM. CDR3 length: 16 residues. J lost 4 bases, V lost 8 bases, and 9 bases had no gene match. In DNA form, the CDR3 reads TGTGCCAGCTCCTCTAGCGGGGGGGGAATGTACAATGAGCAGTTCTTC. Translating it yields CASSSSGGGMYNEQFF.

CDR3 residues: CASSLSGPWNTEAFF. As DNA, the CDR3 is TGTGCCAGCAGTTTATCTGGGCCTTGGAACACTGAAGCTTTCTTT. V gene TRBV27 combines with J gene TRBJ1-1; unclear D gene. V was cut by 0 bases and J by 1 base, with 9 bases left in between. The CDR3 is 15 residues long. Germline V gene lookup returns CDR1 MNHEY and CDR2 SMNVEV (reference sequence).

The chain has TRBV19 and TRBJ2-2; 11 bases are a match to TRBD2. The CDR3 covers 19 residues. Germline CDR1 LNHDA, CDR2 SQIVND (reference sequence). The junction had 19 bases not matched to a gene; V was cut back by 7 bases and J by 6 bases. For the CDR3, the DNA is TGTGCCAGTACCGAAGAGGGGGTGGTAGCGGGAGGGCAACCCGGGGAGCTGTTTTTT. Translating it yields CASTEEGVVAGGQPGELFF.

This clone showed up just a few times. V gene TRBV5-1 combines with J gene TRBJ1-2, with 8 bases that match TRBD1. V gave up 1 base and J gave up 6 bases; unmatched junction bases: 5. This CDR3 region has 14 residues. Germline CDR1 reads SGHRS; CDR2 reads YFSETQ. The DNA of the CDR3 is TGCGCCAGCAGCTTGCAGCAGGGGGCGAATGGCTACACCTTC. Encoded protein: CASSLQQGANGYTF.

V is TRBV2 and J is TRBJ1-2; the D gene is possibly TRBD1 (5 bases). CDR3 length: 13 amino acids. Germline V gives CDR1 SNHLY, CDR2 FYNNEI. V dropped 6 bases and J dropped 3 bases, with 11 bases sitting between them. Here the CDR3 reads CASSKDRDYGYTF. The CDR3 bases are TGTGCCAGCAGCAAAGACAGAGACTATGGCTACACCTTC.

The chain uses TRBV7-9 and TRBJ2-1, with 15 bases fitting TRBD2. J lost 5 bases, V lost 5 bases, and 10 bases had no gene match. CDR3 size: 18 residues. CDR1 is SEHNR, CDR2 FQNEAQ, per germline (reference sequence). The CDR3 DNA follows: TGTGCCAGCAGCCCGAGGGGGACTAGCGGGAGGTTAAACAATGAGCAGTTCTTC. Protein: CASSPRGTSGRLNNEQFF.

The rearrangement links TRBV5-4 to TRBJ2-2; D is unresolved. Germline CDR1 is SGHNT and CDR2 is YYREEE (reference sequence). CDR3 length: 14 residues. Trimming took off 1 base at V and 2 bases at J, with 6 bases between the two ends. The CDR3 DNA reads as TGTGCCAGCAGCTTGAACGGTAACACCGGGGAGCTGTTTTTT. Its protein product is CASSLNGNTGELFF.

The V and J genes are TRBV25-1 and TRBJ1-5; 7 bases agree with TRBD1. V lost 8 bases, J lost 2 bases, and 3 bases stayed unmatched. The CDR3 has 13 amino acids. Germline V gene sequence: CDR1 MGHDK, CDR2 SYGVNS. The CDR3 spells CASGGTGNQPQHF. The CDR3 nucleotides are TGTGCCAGCGGAGGGACAGGCAATCAGCCCCAGCATTTT. Combining the CDR3 with reference TRBV25-1 and TRBJ1-5 gives the whole variable domain EADIYQTPRYLVIGTGKKITLECSQTMGHDKMYWYQQDPGMELHLIHYSYGVNSTEKGDLSSESTVSRIRTEHFPLTLESARPSHTSQYLCASGGTGNQPQHFGDGTRLSIL.

CDR3 region: CASSPDRDFMNTEAFF. CDR3 coding DNA: TGTGCCAGCAGCCCCGACAGGGACTTCATGAACACTGAAGCTTTCTTT. The chain carries TRBV4-2 and TRBJ1-1; TRBD1 matches 7 bases. The germline CDR1 and CDR2 sequences are LGHNA and YNFKEQ. The V gene end was trimmed by 4 bases and the J gene end by 0 bases; junction bases not matched to a gene: 8. This CDR3 spans 16 amino acids.

In its sample, this clone was seen a few times. Other nucleotide sequences in the sample specify the same CDR3. The V call is TRBV28, the J call TRBJ2-1; 8 bases are shared with TRBD2. In germline, CDR1 is MDHEN, CDR2 SYDVKM. The CDR3 extends over 14 amino acids. Trimming cost V 2 bases and J 7 bases; bases outside gene matches: 4. In DNA, the CDR3 is TGTGCCAGCAGTTTAGCGGGAGGAGGGAATGAGCAGTTCTTC. Amino acid sequence: CASSLAGGGNEQFF.

This chain links TRBV7-2 with TRBJ2-7, with D perhaps TRBD1 (6 bases). Trimming shortened V by 3 bases and J by 3 bases, and 18 bases separated the two germline ends. There are 16 residues in the CDR3. Germline V lookup: CDR1 SGHTA, CDR2 FQGNSA. The CDR3, as DNA: TGTGCCAGCAGCTTTACAGGTCCGGACAGATACTACGAGCAGTACTTC. It encodes CASSFTGPDRYYEQYF.

The chain employs TRBV5-1 and TRBJ1-3, with 7 bases identical to TRBD1. The CDR3 has 15 residues. J gave up 1 base and V 3 bases, and 4 bases lay outside the gene matches. Germline CDR1 and CDR2: SGHRS and YFSETQ. The CDR3 protein is CASSSGGTSGNTIYF. For the CDR3, the DNA is TGCGCCAGCAGCTCAGGGGGGACGTCTGGAAACACCATATATTTT.

The chain uses TRBV7-9 and TRBJ2-2, with 7 bases fitting TRBD1. This CDR3 is built from 15 residues. Trimming removed 6 bases from V and 3 bases from J; junction bases left unmatched: 7. CDR1 is SEHNR and CDR2 is FQNEAQ in the germline V gene (reference sequence). CDR3 bases: TGTGCCAGCAGAACCTCCGGGACAGACACCGGGGAGCTGTTTTTT. Translated, it gives CASRTSGTDTGELFF.

J is TRBJ2-3 and V is TRBV7-2, with 9 bases fitting TRBD2. The CDR3 is 15 amino acids. The V segment lost 4 bases and the J segment 2 bases; nucleotides outside the gene matches: 4. Germline-derived CDR1 and CDR2 are SGHTA and FQGNSA. The CDR3 nucleotides are TGTGCCAGCAGCTCTCTAGCGGGGTCCACAGATACGCAGTATTTT. It is translated as CASSSLAGSTDTQYF.

This chain joins TRBV14 and TRBJ2-5; D might be TRBD2 (5 bases). V was shortened by 3 bases and J by 2 bases, with 16 bases between the two germline ends. The germline CDR1 and CDR2 sequences are SGHDN and FVKESK. This CDR3 is built from 16 residues. DNA of the CDR3: TGTGCCAGCAGCCAGGGATACCTCCGGGAACAAGAGACCCAGTACTTC. Protein product: CASSQGYLREQETQYF.

This chain uses TRBV30 with TRBJ1-1; weak D call: TRBD1 (5 bases). Looked up from germline, CDR1 is GTSNPN and CDR2 is SVGIG (reference sequence). This CDR3 is 14 amino acids long. The V end was cut by 2 bases, the J end by 5 bases, with 15 bases between. CDR3 sequence reads: CAWSLPGGTTEAFF. CDR3 bases: TGTGCCTGGAGTCTCCCGGGGGGAACAACTGAAGCTTTCTTT.

The rearrangement links TRBV14 to TRBJ2-7; D is ambiguous. Germline CDR1 reads SGHDN; CDR2 reads FVKESK. The CDR3 is 13 amino acids. V shed 2 bases and J shed 3 bases, with 8 bases lying between them. In DNA, the CDR3 is TGTGCCAGCAGCCAATATTCCCTCTACGAGCAGTACTTC. Protein: CASSQYSLYEQYF.

The J gene is TRBJ2-5, the V gene TRBV3-1 (or the pseudogene TRBV3-2); 9 bases agree with TRBD2. This CDR3 contains 18 residues. J lost 1 base, V lost 0 bases, and 9 bases had no gene match. CDR1 and CDR2 (germline): LGHDT, YNNKEL (reference sequence). CDR3: CASSQEVLAGRAQETQYF. CDR3 bases: TGTGCCAGCAGCCAAGAAGTCCTAGCGGGAAGGGCCCAAGAGACCCAGTACTTC.